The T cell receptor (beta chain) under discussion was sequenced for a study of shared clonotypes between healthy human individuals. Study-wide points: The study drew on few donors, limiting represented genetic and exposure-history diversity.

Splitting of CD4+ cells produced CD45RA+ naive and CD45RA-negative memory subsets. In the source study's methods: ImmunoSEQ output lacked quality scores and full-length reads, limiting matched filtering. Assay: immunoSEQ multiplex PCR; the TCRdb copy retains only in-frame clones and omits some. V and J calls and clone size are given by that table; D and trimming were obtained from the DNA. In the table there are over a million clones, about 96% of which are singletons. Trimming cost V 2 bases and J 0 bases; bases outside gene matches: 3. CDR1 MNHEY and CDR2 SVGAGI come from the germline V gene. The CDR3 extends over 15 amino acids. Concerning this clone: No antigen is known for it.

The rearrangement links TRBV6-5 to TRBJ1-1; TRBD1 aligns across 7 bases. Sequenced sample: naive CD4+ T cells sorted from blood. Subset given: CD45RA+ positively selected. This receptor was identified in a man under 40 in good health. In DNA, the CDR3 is TGTGCCAGCAGTTACAGCAGGGGGATGAACACTGAAGCTTTCTTT. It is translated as CASSYSRGMNTEAFF.